There are a few counts of the clone carrying this T cell receptor beta chain. Its matching antigen is unknown. The ends were cut back, 7 bases at V and 0 bases at J, with 6 bases in the middle. Germline assignment: CDR1 MNHEY and CDR2 SVGAGI. The CDR3 loop spans 12 amino acids. This sample stems from a study of shared clonotypes between healthy human individuals. Broader study findings: Clonotypes shared by all four sorted-subset donors had higher generation probabilities than non-shared clonotypes.

Generated by immunoSEQ multiplex PCR, the TCRdb table keeps only in-frame clones and is missing some. The profile shows 1 million to 1.3 million clones, approximately 80% of them singletons. This TCR was recovered from a man aged 18 to 30 in good health. Some clones in this sample may be carry-over from other donors' samples. The gene calls are TRBV6-5 and TRBJ1-1; D ambiguous. Sequences were obtained from memory CD4+ T cells from PBMCs. Subset meaning: CD45RA-negative fraction. The CDR3 region has the DNA TGTGCCAGCAACGATTTGAACACTGAAGCTTTCTTT. It translates to CASNDLNTEAFF.